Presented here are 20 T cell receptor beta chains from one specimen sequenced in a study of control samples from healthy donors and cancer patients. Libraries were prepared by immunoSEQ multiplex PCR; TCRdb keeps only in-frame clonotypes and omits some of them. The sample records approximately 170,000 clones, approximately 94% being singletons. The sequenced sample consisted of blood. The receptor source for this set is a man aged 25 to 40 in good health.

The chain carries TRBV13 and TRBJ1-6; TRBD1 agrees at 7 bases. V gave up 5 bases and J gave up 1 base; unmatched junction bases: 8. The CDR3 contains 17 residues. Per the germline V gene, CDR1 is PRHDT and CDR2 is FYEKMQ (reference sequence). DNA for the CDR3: TGTGCCAGCAGCGTTACAGGGGAGGTATCCTATAATTCACCCCTCCACTTT. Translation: CASSVTGEVSYNSPLHF.

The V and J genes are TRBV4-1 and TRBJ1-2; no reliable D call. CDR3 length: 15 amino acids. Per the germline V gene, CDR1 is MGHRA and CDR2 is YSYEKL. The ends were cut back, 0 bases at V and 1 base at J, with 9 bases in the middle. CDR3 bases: TGCGCCAGCAGCCAAGATAGTACGGGTAACTATGGCTACACCTTC. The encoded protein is CASSQDSTGNYGYTF.

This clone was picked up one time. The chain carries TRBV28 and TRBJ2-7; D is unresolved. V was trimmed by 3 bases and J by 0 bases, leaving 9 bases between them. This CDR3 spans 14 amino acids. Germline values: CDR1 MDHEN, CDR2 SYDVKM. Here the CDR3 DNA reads TGTGCCAGCAGTTTGACATTAGGCTCCTACGAGCAGTACTTC. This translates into CASSLTLGSYEQYF.

In nucleotides, the CDR3 is TGTGCCAGCAGCGAAACCTACGAGCAGTACTTC. This translates into CASSETYEQYF. This chain connects TRBV7-6 to TRBJ2-7; D not resolved. This CDR3 spans 11 amino acids. Trimming shortened V by 5 bases and J by 2 bases, and 4 bases separated the two germline ends. Germline V gene data show CDR1 as SGHVS and CDR2 as FNYEAQ.

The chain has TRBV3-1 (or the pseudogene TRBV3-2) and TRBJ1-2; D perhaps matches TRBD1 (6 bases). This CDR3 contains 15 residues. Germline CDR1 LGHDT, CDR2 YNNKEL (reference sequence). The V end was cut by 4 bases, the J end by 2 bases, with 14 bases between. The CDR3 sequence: CASSPDRRLNYGYTF. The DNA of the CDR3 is TGTGCCAGCAGCCCCGACAGGAGGCTGAACTATGGCTACACCTTC.

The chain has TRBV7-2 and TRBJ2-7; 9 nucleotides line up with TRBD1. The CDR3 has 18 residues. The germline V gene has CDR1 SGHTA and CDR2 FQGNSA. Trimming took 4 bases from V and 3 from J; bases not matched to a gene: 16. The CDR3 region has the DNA TGTGCCAGCAGCTCCACAGTCCCGGGACAGGGACCCAGCTACGAGCAGTACTTC. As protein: CASSSTVPGQGPSYEQYF. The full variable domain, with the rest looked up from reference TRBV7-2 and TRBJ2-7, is GAGVSQSPSNKVTEKGKDVELRCDPISGHTALYWYRQSLGQGLEFLIYFQGNSAPDKSGLPSDRFSAERTGGSVSTLTIQRTQQEDSAVYLCASSSTVPGQGPSYEQYFGPGTRLTVT.

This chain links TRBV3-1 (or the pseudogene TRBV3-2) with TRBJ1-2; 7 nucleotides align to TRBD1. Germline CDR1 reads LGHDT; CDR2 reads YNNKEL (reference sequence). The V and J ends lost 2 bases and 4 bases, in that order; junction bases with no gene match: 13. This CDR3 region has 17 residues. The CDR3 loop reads CASSQYSTGTFLYGYTF. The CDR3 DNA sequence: TGTGCCAGCAGCCAATATTCGACAGGGACCTTTCTCTATGGCTACACCTTC.

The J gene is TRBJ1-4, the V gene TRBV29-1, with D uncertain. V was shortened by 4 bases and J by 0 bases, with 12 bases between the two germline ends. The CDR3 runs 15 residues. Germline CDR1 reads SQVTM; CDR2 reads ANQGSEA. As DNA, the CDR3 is TGCAGCGTTGCCCTTTTTGATACAACTAATGAAAAACTGTTTTTT. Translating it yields CSVALFDTTNEKLFF.

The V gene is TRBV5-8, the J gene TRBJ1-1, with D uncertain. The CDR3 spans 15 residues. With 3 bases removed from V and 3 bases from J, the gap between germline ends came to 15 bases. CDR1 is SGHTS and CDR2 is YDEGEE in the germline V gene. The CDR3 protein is CASSSGEGGDTEAFF. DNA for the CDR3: TGTGCCAGCAGCTCTGGGGAGGGCGGAGACACTGAAGCTTTCTTT. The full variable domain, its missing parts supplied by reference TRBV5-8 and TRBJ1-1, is EAGVTQSPTHLIKTRGQQATLRCSPISGHTSVYWYQQALGLGLQFLLWYDEGEERNRGNFPPRFSGRQFPNYSSELNVNALELEDSALYLCASSSGEGGDTEAFFGQGTRLTVV.

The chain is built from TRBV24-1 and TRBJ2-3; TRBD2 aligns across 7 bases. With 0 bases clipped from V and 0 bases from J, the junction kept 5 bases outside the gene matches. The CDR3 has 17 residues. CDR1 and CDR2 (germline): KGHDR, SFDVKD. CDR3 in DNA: TGTGCCACCAGTGATTTGCCCGTCGGGGGGAGCACAGATACGCAGTATTTT. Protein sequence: CATSDLPVGGSTDTQYF.

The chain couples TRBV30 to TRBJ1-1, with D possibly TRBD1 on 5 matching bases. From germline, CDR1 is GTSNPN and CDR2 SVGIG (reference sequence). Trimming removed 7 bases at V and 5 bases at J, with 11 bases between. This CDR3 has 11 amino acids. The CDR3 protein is CASQGSTEAFF. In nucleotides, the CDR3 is TGTGCCTCCCAGGGTAGTACTGAAGCTTTCTTT.

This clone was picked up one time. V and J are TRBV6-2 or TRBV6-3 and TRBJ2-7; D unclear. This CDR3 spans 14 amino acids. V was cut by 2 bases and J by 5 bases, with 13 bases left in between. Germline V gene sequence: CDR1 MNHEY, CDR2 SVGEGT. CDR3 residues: CASSYLSISDEQYF. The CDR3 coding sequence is TGTGCCAGCAGTTACCTGTCGATTTCGGACGAGCAGTACTTC.

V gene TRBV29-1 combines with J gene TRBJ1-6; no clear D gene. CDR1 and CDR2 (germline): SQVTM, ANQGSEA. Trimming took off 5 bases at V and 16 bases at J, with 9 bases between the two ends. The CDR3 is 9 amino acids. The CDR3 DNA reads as TGCAGCGTTAGTACCGTACTCCACTTT. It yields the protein CSVSTVLHF.

The CDR3: CSVLPQGDGYTF. Here the CDR3 DNA reads TGCAGCGTTCTCCCTCAGGGGGACGGCTACACCTTC. The rearrangement links TRBV29-1 to TRBJ1-2; 7 positions agree with TRBD1. Germline loops: CDR1 SQVTM, CDR2 ANQGSEA. The CDR3 length is 12 residues. V was pared by 5 bases and J by 8 bases, with 8 bases of the junction left unmatched.

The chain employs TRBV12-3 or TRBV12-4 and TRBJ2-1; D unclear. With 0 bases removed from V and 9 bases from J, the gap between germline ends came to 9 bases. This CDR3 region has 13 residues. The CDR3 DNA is TGTGCCAGCAGTTTAGCGGCGTGGAGTGAGCAGTTCTTC. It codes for CASSLAAWSEQFF.

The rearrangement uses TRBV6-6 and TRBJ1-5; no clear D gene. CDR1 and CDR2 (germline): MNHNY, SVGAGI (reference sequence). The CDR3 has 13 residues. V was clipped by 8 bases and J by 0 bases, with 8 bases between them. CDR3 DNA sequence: TGTGCCAGCCGGAGTTATAGCAATCAGCCCCAGCATTTT. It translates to CASRSYSNQPQHF.

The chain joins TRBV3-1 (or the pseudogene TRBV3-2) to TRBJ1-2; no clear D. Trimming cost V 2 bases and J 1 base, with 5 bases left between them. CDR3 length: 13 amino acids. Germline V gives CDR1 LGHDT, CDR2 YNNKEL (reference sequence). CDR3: CASSQKVNYGYTF. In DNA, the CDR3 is TGTGCCAGCAGCCAAAAGGTTAACTATGGCTACACCTTC.

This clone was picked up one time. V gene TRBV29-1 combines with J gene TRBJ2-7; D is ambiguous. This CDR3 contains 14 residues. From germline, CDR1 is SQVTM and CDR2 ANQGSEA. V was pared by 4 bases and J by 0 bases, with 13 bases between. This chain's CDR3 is CSVARTASSYEQYF. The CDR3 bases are TGCAGCGTTGCCAGGACGGCGAGCTCCTACGAGCAGTACTTC.

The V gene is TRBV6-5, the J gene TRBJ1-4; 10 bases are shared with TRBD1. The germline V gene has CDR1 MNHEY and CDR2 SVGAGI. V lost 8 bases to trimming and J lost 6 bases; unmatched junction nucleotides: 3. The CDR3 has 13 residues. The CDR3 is CASVGTGDEKLFF. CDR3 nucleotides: TGTGCCAGCGTCGGGACAGGGGATGAAAAACTGTTTTTT.

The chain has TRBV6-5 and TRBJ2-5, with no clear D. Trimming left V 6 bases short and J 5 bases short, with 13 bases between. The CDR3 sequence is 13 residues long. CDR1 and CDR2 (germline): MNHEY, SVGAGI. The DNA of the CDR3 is TGTGCCAGCAGGTCAGCCGGATCGGAGACCCAGTACTTC. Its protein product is CASRSAGSETQYF.